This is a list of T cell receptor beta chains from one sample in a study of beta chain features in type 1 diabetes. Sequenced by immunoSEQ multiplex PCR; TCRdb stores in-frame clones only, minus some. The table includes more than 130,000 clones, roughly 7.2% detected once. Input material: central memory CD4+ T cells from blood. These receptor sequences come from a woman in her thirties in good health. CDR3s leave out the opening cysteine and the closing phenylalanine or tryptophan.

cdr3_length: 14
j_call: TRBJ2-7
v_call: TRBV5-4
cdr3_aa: ASSLASGRQGYEQY

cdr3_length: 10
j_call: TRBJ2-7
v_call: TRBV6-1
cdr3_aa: ASSEQGYEQY

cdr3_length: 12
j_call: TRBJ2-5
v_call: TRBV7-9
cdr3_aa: ASSDSGGGETQY

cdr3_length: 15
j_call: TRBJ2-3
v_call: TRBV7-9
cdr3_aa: ASSLGLAQTGADTQY

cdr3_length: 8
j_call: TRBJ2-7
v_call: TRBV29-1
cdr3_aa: SIGTDEQY

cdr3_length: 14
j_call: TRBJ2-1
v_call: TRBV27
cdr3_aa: ASSLGWDIVYNEQF

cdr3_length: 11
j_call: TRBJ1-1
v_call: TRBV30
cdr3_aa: AWRRQLNTEAF

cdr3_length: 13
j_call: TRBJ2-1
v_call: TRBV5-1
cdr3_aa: ASRWGLAGGAEQF

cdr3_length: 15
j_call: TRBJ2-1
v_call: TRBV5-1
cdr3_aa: ASSLAGGAKTYNEQF

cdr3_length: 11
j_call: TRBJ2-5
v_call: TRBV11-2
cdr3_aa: ASSLEQEETQY

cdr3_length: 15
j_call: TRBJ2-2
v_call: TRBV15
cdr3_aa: ATSRESLAGNTGELF

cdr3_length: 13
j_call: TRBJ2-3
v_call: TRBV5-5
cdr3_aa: ASSWDRDSTDTQY

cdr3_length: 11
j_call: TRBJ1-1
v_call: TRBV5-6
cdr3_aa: ASSFEGAQSAF

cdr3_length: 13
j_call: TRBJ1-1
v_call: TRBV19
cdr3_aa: ASSIGRQVNTEAF

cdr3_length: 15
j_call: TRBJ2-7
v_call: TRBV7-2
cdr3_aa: ASSLGTSGSESYEQY

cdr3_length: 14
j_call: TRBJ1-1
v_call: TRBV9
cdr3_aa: ASSPRGRGMNTEAF

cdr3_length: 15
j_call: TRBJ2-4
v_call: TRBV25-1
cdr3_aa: ASSELGSGRTKNIQY

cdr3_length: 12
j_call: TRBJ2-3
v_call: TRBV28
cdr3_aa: ASSLGQVTDTQY

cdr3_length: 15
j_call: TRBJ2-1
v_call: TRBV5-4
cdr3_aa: ASSLGGTARSYNEQF

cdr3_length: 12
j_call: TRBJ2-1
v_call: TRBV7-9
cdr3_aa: ASRGAGFSNEQF

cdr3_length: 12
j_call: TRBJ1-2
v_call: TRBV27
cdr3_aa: ASSLKGGSYGYT

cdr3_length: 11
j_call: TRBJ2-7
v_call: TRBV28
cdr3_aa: ASDGAASYEQY

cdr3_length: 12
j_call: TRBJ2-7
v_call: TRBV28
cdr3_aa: ASSPPSGWYEQY

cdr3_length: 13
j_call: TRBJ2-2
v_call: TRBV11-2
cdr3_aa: ASSLASGPSGELF

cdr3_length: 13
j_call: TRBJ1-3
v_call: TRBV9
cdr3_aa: ASSVQGEAGNTIY

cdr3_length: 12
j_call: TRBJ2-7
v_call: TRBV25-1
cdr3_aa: ASRTGTGSYEQY

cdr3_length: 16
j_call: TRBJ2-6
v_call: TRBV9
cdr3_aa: ASSARQGLESGANVLT

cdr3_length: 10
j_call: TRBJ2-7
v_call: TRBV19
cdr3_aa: ANPGHCYEQY

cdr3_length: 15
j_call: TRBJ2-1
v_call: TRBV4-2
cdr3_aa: ASSQEPGVSSYNEQF

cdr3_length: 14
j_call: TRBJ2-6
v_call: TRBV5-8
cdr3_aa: AGGQGSISGANVLT

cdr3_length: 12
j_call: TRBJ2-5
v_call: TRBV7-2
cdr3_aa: ASSFGGPQETQY

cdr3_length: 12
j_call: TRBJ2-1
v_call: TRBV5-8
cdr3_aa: ASSLGGAYNEQF

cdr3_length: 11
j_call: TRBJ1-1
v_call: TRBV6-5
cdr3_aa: ASKAGENTEAF

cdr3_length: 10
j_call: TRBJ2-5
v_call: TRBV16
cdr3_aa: ASSQSEWTQY

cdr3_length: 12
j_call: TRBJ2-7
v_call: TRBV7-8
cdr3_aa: ASSQSGIPYEQY

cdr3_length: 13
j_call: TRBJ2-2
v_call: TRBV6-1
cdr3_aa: ASSGDRVGTGELF

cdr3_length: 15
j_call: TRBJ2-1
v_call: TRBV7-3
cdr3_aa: ASSSSSGRAWDNEQF

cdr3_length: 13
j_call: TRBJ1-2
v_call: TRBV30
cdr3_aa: AWVPTGKANYGYT

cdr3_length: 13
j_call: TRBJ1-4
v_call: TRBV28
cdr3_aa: ASSTRDRPNEKLF

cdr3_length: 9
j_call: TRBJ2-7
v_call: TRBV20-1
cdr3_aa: SVRSSYEQY

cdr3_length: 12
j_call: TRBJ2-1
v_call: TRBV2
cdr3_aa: ASRTTLTDNEQF

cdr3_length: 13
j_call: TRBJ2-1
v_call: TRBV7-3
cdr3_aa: ASSSGLAGEGEQF

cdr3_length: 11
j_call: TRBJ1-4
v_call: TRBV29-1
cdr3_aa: SGRRDRAEKLF

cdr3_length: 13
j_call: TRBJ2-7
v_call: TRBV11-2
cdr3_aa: ASSPNYRGSYEQY

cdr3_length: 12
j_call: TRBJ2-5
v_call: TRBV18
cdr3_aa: ASSYPGQGETQY

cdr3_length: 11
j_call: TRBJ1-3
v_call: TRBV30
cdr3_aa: AWTENSGNTIY

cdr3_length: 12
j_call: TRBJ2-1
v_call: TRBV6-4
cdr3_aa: ASSPRTGGNEQF

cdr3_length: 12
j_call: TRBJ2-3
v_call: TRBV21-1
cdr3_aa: ASSKEGLADTQY

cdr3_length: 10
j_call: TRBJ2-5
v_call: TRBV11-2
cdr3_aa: ASSLDRETQY

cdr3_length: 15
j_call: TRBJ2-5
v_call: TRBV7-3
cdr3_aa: ASSRSVYTRDQETQY

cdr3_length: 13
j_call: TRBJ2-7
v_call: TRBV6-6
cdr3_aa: ASSPNTSGNYEQY

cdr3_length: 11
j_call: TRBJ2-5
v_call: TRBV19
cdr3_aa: ASSINRQETQY

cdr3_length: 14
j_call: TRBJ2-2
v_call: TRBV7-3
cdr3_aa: ASSLNGGANTGELF

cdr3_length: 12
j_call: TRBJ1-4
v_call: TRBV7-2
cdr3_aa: ASSPTGRLEKLF

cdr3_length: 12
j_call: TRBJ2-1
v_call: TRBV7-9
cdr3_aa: ASSAYAGGNEQF